One sample yielded the 24 T cell receptor beta chains listed below, sequenced in a study of regulatory T cells in long-lasting Graves disease. The time point: persistent/refractory GD, antithyroid drugs over 5 years with positive TRAb. Following extraction of RNA from PBMCs, that RNA was used to make the TCR library. Building of the TCR beta libraries involved iRepertoire HTBI primers and Arm-PCR of CDR3 regions. A single record per CDR3 protein comes from TCRdb applying MiXCR to the multiplex PCR reads. Among about half a million distinct CDR3 sequences listed, 20% to 25% were seen once. The specimen was peripheral blood mononuclear cells (PBMCs), collected when the disease was refractory, from a patient treated with antithyroid drugs. Source of these receptors: a female donor with Graves disease.

The CDR3 sequence is CASSFRQGMYQPQHF. The DNA of the CDR3 is TGTGCCAGCAGCTTTAGGCAGGGGATGTATCAGCCCCAGCATTTT. The gene calls are TRBV5-5 and TRBJ1-5; D is possibly TRBD1 (6 bases). The CDR3 has 15 residues. CDR1 SGHKS and CDR2 YYEKEE come from the germline V gene (reference sequence). Trimming removed 2 bases from V and 5 bases from J, with 14 bases in between.

In this sample, this clonotype turned up a few times. The genes are TRBV6-2 or TRBV6-3 and TRBJ2-7; perhaps D is TRBD1 or TRBD2 (6 bases each). V lost 2 bases and J 4 bases, leaving 12 bases between the germline ends. Germline CDR1 and CDR2: MNHEY and SVGEGT. The CDR3 spans 14 residues. The DNA for the CDR3 is TGTGCCAGCAGTTACACAGGGACTCCTTACGAGCAGTACTTC. Translating it yields CASSYTGTPYEQYF.

This clonotype was counted only a few times. The chain links TRBV10-3 to TRBJ1-5, with 8 bases matching TRBD1. The CDR3 consists of 14 residues. Germline trimming cut 4 bases from V and 12 bases from J; bases unmatched to any gene: 11. Germline V CDR1 and CDR2: ENHRY, SYGVKD. CDR3 region: CAISAGQGPEFQHF. CDR3 DNA sequence: TGTGCCATCAGTGCCGGACAGGGACCCGAATTCCAGCATTTT.

The gene calls are TRBV11-3 and TRBJ2-3; 9 bases match TRBD2. Germline V gene sequence: CDR1 SGHNT, CDR2 YENEEA. The CDR3 is made up of 15 amino acids. The V gene end was trimmed by 5 bases and the J gene end by 1 base; junction bases not matched to a gene: 4. The CDR3 here is CASSDSSGGTDTQYF. The CDR3 nucleotides are TGTGCCAGCAGCGATTCTAGCGGGGGCACAGATACGCAGTATTTT.

This clonotype occurred once. This may come from a read error, since a much larger clone is one base off. The J gene is TRBJ1-1, the V gene TRBV6-5; 9 nucleotides agree with TRBD1. With V trimmed by 0 bases and J by 6 bases, 11 bases remained unmatched. Germline values: CDR1 MNHEY, CDR2 SVGAGI. The CDR3 is 17 residues long. Here the CDR3 reads CASSYSGRTGGGAEAFF. For the CDR3, the DNA is TGTGCCAGCAGTTACTCAGGGCGCACAGGGGGCGGCGCTGAAGCTTTCTTT.

Remarks on this clonotype: This clone may be a read error of a much larger clone one base away. The chain joins TRBV27 to TRBJ2-5; 9 bases agree with TRBD2. The CDR3 has 16 residues. The germline V gene encodes CDR1 MNHEY and CDR2 SMNVEV (reference sequence). The CDR3 loop is CAGSFSGGGAKETQYF. The CDR3 DNA reads TGTGCCGGCAGTTTTTCCGGCGGGGGGGCCAAAGAGACCCAGTACTTC.

This clonotype was observed at least ten times. The genes are TRBV2 and TRBJ1-5; TRBD1 is a possible D gene (5 bases). CDR3 length: 14 amino acids. The V end lost 6 bases, the J end lost 3 bases, and 12 bases lay between the germline ends. Per the germline V gene, CDR1 is SNHLY and CDR2 is FYNNEI. DNA for the CDR3: TGTGCCAGCAGCTTTGACAGCAACAATCAGCCCCAGCATTTT. Translation: CASSFDSNNQPQHF.

This clonotype came up a few times. The chain joins TRBV14 to TRBJ1-1; D not certain. V was shortened by 2 bases and J by 6 bases, with 10 bases between the two germline ends. In germline, CDR1 is SGHDN, CDR2 FVKESK. CDR3 size: 13 residues. CDR3 protein: CASSQQVTAEAFF. The CDR3 bases are TGTGCCAGCAGCCAACAGGTGACGGCTGAAGCTTTCTTT.

The chain carries TRBV30 and TRBJ2-7, with D uncertain. The CDR3 consists of 13 residues. The V end was cut by 0 bases, the J end by 4 bases, with 10 bases between. CDR1 and CDR2 from the germline V gene are GTSNPN and SVGIG (reference sequence). The CDR3 sequence: CAWSVSSLYEQYF. The CDR3 DNA reads as TGTGCCTGGAGTGTGAGCAGCCTTTACGAGCAGTACTTC.

The V and J genes are TRBV7-2 and TRBJ1-5; no clear D gene. CDR3 length equals 16 residues. The germline V and J ends were trimmed by 1 base and 3 bases, with 13 bases remaining between them. Germline-derived CDR1 and CDR2 are SGHTA and FQGNSA. The CDR3 loop reads CASSLEVGPHNQPQHF. The DNA for the CDR3 is TGTGCCAGCAGCTTAGAGGTAGGGCCCCACAATCAGCCCCAGCATTTT.

Notes on this clonotype: An end of the junction does not agree with germline; a read error may underlie this. V gene TRBV29-1 combines with J gene TRBJ2-2; either TRBD1 or TRBD2 may fit D (5 bases each). Germline CDR1 and CDR2: SQVTM and ANQGSEA. The CDR3 is made up of 13 amino acids. This chain's CDR3 is CSVEGGWTGELSF. CDR3 coding DNA: TGCAGCGTTGAAGGGGGCTGGACCGGGGAGCTGTCTTTT.

At least ten counts were recorded for this clonotype. The chain joins TRBV6-1 to TRBJ2-2; D is unclear. The CDR3 is 15 amino acids. Germline lookup yields CDR1 MNHNS and CDR2 SASEGT. V lost 5 bases to trimming and J lost 5 bases, with 15 bases between them. The CDR3 DNA reads as TGTGCCAGCAGTACGCCCCTGGGTAGGACCGGGGAGCTGTTTTTT. This translates into CASSTPLGRTGELFF.

This clonotype was picked up many times. The chain links TRBV28 to TRBJ1-1, with a tentative D call TRBD1 (5 bases). CDR1 and CDR2 (germline): MDHEN, SYDVKM. V lost 4 bases and J 5 bases, leaving 20 bases between the germline ends. There are 16 residues in the CDR3. CDR3 bases: TGTGCCAGCAGTTCCCGGCCGACAGTGCAACGGACTGAAGCTTTCTTT. It codes for CASSSRPTVQRTEAFF.

This clonotype was seen only once. V is TRBV29-1 and J is TRBJ2-6; a possible D gene is TRBD2 (5 bases). Germline CDR1 reads SQVTM; CDR2 reads ANQGSEA. The CDR3 runs to 17 residues. The germline V and J ends were trimmed by 1 base and 0 bases, with 13 bases remaining between them. In DNA, the CDR3 is TGCAGCGTTGAAGTGCCGACCGGGAACTCTGGGGCCAACGTCCTGACTTTC. Its translation is CSVEVPTGNSGANVLTF.

The genes are TRBV6-5 and TRBJ1-1; tentatively, D is TRBD1 (6 bases). Per the germline V gene, CDR1 is MNHEY and CDR2 is SVGAGI. This CDR3 has 15 residues. V lost 4 bases to trimming and J lost 5 bases, with 17 bases between them. DNA for the CDR3: TGTGCCAGCAGTTCCCTGGGACATGCTTATACTGAAGCTTTCTTT. The encoded protein is CASSSLGHAYTEAFF.

This sequence joins TRBV30 and TRBJ2-5; 7 nucleotides line up with TRBD2. J gave up 5 bases and V 1 base, and 4 bases lay outside the gene matches. The germline CDR1 and CDR2 sequences are GTSNPN and SVGIG (reference sequence). This CDR3 comprises 13 residues. CDR3 bases: TGTGCCTGGAGTGGGACTAGTTTTGAGACCCAGTACTTC. It yields the protein CAWSGTSFETQYF. Filled out from reference TRBV30 and TRBJ2-5, the complete variable domain reads SQTIHQWPATLVQPVGSPLSLECTVEGTSNPNLYWYRQAAGRGLQLLFYSVGIGQISSEVPQNLSASRPQDRQFILSSKKLLLSDSGFYLCAWSGTSFETQYFGPGTRLLVL.

This clonotype has a count of ten or more. J is TRBJ1-2 and V is TRBV11-3; D is perhaps TRBD1 (5 bases). From germline, CDR1 is SGHNT and CDR2 YENEEA. The CDR3 spans 15 residues. Deletions cut 0 bases from V and 8 bases from J, with 16 bases between. The DNA of the CDR3 is TGTGCCAGCAGCTTAGATGGTGCGGGGCCTGCCGGCTACACCTTC. Translating it yields CASSLDGAGPAGYTF.

V and J are TRBV10-3 and TRBJ2-5; TRBD2 aligns across 7 bases. V dropped 4 bases and J dropped 5; count of bases not matched to a gene: 4. CDR1 is ENHRY and CDR2 is SYGVKD in the germline V gene. CDR3 length: 13 amino acids. The CDR3 bases are TGTGCCATCAGTGTCCTGGGGGGGGAGACCCAGTACTTC. As protein: CAISVLGGETQYF.

The chain recombines TRBV15 with TRBJ1-6; no definite D call. With 3 bases removed from V and 7 bases from J, the gap between germline ends came to 7 bases. The CDR3 totals 13 residues. Germline V gene lookup returns CDR1 LNHNV and CDR2 YYDKDF (reference sequence). The CDR3 DNA reads TGTGCCACCAGCAGGTCCGGGAATTCACCCCTCCACTTT. Amino acids: CATSRSGNSPLHF.

In its sample, this clonotype was seen many times. The chain is built from TRBV28 and TRBJ1-4, with TRBD1 as a possible D gene (6 bases). CDR3 size: 15 residues. V lost 5 bases and J lost 0, with 10 bases in between. Germline values: CDR1 MDHEN, CDR2 SYDVKM. The CDR3 nucleotides are TGTGCCAGCAGTCTCGGACAGACAACTAATGAAAAACTGTTTTTT. It encodes CASSLGQTTNEKLFF. Full variable domain (rest looked up from reference TRBV28 and TRBJ1-4): DVKVTQSSRYLVKRTGEKVFLECVQDMDHENMFWYRQDPGLGLRLIYFSYDVKMKEKGDIPEGYSVSREKKERFSLILESASTNQTSMYLCASSLGQTTNEKLFFGSGTQLSVL.

This clonotype showed up many times. The chain couples TRBV28 to TRBJ1-4; no definite D call. Germline V CDR1 and CDR2: MDHEN, SYDVKM. CDR3 length: 14 residues. V lost 3 bases, J lost 7 bases, and 12 bases lay in between. The CDR3 sequence: CASSLEAVGEKLFF. Written as DNA, the CDR3 is TGTGCCAGCAGTTTGGAGGCTGTGGGTGAAAAACTGTTTTTT.

Remarks on this clonotype: A much larger clone lies one base from this, so it may be a read error. The chain uses TRBV5-1 and TRBJ1-1; D is ambiguous. The CDR3 covers 13 residues. Looked up from germline, CDR1 is SGHRS and CDR2 is YFSETQ. The chain's CDR3 is CASGLPDGTEAFF. The CDR3 DNA reads TGCGCCAGCGGCTTGCCCGACGGGACTGAAGCTTTCTTT.

The sample holds many counts of this clonotype. One end of the junction fails to match germline, which may point to a read error. V usage is TRBV11-2 and J usage is TRBJ2-7, with 7 bases identical to TRBD1. The CDR3 consists of 14 residues. Germline V gives CDR1 SGHAT, CDR2 FQNNGV. CDR3 amino acids: CASSFGTDTLGLSF. For the CDR3, the DNA is TGTGCCAGCAGCTTCGGGACAGATACCTTAGGGCTGTCCTTC.

V gene TRBV11-2 combines with J gene TRBJ1-2, with D possibly matching TRBD1 (6 bases). Between the trimmed V and J ends, which lost 3 bases and 6 bases, there was a span of 20 bases. Germline loops: CDR1 SGHAT, CDR2 FQNNGV. CDR3 size: 16 residues. In DNA form, the CDR3 reads TGTGCCAGCAGCTTCGGGACACCACCCCCAAAAGATGGCTACACCTTC. Protein sequence: CASSFGTPPPKDGYTF.